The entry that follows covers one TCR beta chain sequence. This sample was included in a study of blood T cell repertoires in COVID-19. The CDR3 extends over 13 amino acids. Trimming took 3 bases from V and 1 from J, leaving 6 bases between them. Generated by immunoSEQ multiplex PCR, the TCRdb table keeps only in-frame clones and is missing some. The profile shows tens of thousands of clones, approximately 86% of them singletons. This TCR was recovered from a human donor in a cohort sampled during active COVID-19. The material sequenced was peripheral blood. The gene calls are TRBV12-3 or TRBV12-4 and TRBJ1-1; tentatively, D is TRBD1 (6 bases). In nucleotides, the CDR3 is TGTGCCAGCAGTTTGACAGGGAACACTGAAGCTTTCTTT. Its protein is CASSLTGNTEAFF.